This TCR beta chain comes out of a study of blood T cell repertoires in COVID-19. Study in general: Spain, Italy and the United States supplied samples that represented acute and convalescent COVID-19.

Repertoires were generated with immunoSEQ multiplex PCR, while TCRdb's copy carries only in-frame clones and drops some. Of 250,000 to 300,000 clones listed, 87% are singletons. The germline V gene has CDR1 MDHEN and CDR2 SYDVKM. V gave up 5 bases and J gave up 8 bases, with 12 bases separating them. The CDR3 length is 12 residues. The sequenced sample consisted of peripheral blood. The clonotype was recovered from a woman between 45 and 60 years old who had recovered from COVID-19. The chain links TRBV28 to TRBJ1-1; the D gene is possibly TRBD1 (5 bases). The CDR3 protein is CASSANRFEAFF. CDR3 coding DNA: TGTGCCAGCAGTGCCAACAGGTTCGAAGCTTTCTTT.